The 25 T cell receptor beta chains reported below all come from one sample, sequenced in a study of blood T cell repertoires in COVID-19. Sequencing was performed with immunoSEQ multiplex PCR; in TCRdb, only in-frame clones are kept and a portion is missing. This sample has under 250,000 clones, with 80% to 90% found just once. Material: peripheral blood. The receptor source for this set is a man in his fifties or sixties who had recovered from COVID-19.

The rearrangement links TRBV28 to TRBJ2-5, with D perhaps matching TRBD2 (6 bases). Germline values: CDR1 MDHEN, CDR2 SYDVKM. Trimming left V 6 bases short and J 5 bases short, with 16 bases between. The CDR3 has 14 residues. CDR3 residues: CASRLAAKGETQYF. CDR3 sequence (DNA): TGTGCCAGCAGACTAGCCGCTAAGGGGGAGACCCAGTACTTC. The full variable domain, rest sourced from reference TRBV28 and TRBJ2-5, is DVKVTQSSRYLVKRTGEKVFLECVQDMDHENMFWYRQDPGLGLRLIYFSYDVKMKEKGDIPEGYSVSREKKERFSLILESASTNQTSMYLCASRLAAKGETQYFGPGTRLLVL.

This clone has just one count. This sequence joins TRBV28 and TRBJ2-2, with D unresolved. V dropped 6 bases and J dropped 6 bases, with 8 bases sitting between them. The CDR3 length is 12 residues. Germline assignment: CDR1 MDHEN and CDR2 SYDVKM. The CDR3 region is CASRLGAGELFF. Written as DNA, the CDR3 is TGTGCCAGCAGGCTAGGAGCCGGGGAGCTGTTTTTT.

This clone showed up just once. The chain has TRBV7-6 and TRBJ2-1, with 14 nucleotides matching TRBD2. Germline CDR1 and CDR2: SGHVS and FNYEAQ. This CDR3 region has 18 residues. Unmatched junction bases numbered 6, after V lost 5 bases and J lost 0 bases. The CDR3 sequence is CASSTGTSGSGSYNEQFF. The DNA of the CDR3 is TGTGCCAGCAGCACCGGGACTAGCGGGAGTGGCTCCTACAATGAGCAGTTCTTC.

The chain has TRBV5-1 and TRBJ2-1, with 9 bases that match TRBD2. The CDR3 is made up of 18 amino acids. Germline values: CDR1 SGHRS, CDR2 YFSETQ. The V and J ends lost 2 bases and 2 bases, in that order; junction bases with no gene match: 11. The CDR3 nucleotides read TGCGCCAGCAGCTTCTCGGCTAGCGGGGAGAGGCCCTACAATGAGCAGTTCTTC. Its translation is CASSFSASGERPYNEQFF.

CDR3 coding DNA: TGCGCCAGCAGGCTTCAGGGGATCACTGAAGCTTTCTTT. Its translation: CASRLQGITEAFF. The chain is built from TRBV10-2 and TRBJ1-1, with a possible D match to TRBD1 (6 bases). V gave up 6 bases and J gave up 4 bases, with 12 bases separating them. CDR1 is WSHSY and CDR2 is SAAADI in the germline V gene. CDR3 length equals 13 residues.

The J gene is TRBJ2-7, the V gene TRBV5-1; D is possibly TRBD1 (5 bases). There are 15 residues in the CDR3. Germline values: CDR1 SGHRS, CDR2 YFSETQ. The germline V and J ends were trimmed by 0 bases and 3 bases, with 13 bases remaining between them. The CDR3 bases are TGCGCCAGCAGCTTGGTGCAGGGATATATCTACGAGCAGTACTTC. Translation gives CASSLVQGYIYEQYF.

The DNA of the CDR3 is TGCGCCAGCAGCTTGGTCGGGGTTACGGGCACTGAAGCTTTCTTT. Its translation: CASSLVGVTGTEAFF. The chain links TRBV5-1 to TRBJ1-1; no reliable D call. The V and J ends lost 0 bases and 4 bases respectively, with 13 bases between them. CDR3 length: 15 residues. Germline loops: CDR1 SGHRS, CDR2 YFSETQ.

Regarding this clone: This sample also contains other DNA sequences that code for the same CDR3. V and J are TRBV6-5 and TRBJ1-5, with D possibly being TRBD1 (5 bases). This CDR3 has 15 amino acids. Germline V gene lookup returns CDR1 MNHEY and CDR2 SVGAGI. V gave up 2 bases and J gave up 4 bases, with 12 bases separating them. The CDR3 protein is CASSYEGRGNQPQHF. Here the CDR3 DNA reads TGTGCCAGCAGTTACGAGGGGAGGGGTAATCAGCCCCAGCATTTT.

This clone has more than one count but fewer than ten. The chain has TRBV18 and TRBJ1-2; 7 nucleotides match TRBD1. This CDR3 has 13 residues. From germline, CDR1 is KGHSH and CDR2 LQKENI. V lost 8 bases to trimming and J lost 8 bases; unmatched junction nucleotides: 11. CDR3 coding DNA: TGTGCCAGCGGCGGGACAGACGAGAGGGGCTACACCTTC. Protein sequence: CASGGTDERGYTF.

The CDR3 sequence: CASRLARGQADTQYF. CDR3 in DNA: TGTGCCAGCAGATTAGCCAGGGGGCAGGCAGATACGCAGTATTTT. V usage is TRBV6-5 and J usage is TRBJ2-3; 8 bases agree with TRBD1. This CDR3 has 15 amino acids. Germline CDR1 MNHEY, CDR2 SVGAGI. Trimming cost V 6 bases and J 4 bases; bases outside gene matches: 9.

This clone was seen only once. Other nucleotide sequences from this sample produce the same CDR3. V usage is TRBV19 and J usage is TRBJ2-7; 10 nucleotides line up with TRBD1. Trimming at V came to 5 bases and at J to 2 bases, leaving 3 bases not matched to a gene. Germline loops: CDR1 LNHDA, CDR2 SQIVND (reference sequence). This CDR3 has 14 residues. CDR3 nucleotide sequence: TGTGCCAGTAGTTCCGGGACAGGGGCCTACGAGCAGTACTTC. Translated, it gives CASSSGTGAYEQYF.

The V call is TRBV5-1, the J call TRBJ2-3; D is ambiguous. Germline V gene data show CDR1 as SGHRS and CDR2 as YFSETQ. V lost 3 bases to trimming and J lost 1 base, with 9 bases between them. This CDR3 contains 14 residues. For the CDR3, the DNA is TGCGCCAGCAGCTCCGCTGGAGGCACAGATACGCAGTATTTT. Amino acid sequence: CASSSAGGTDTQYF.

The CDR3 reads CASRKTGTGANVLTF. The CDR3 DNA follows: TGTGCCAGCAGAAAAACAGGTACTGGGGCCAACGTCCTGACTTTC. The J gene is TRBJ2-6, the V gene TRBV27; a weak D match, TRBD1 (5 bases). The V and J ends lost 6 bases and 2 bases respectively, with 11 bases between them. CDR3 length: 15 residues. The germline gives CDR1 MNHEY, CDR2 SMNVEV (reference sequence).

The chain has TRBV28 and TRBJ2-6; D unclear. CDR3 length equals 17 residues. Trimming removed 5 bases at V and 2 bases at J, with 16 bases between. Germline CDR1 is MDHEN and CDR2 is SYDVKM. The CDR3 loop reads CASSIDKSTPGANVLTF. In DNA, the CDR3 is TGTGCCAGCAGTATCGACAAGTCCACACCTGGGGCCAACGTCCTGACTTTC.

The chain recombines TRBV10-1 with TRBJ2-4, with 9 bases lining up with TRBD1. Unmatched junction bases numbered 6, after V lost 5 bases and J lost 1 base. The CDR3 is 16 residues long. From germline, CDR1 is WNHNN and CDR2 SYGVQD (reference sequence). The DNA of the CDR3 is TGCGCCAGCAGTCCGGGACAGGGAACGGCCAAAAACATTCAGTACTTC. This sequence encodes CASSPGQGTAKNIQYF.

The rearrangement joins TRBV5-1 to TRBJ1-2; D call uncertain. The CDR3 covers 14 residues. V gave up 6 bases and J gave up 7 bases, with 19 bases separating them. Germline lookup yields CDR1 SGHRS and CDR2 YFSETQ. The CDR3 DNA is TGCGCCAGCACCACGCCGGGGTTGGAGGGTGGCTACACCTTC. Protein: CASTTPGLEGGYTF.

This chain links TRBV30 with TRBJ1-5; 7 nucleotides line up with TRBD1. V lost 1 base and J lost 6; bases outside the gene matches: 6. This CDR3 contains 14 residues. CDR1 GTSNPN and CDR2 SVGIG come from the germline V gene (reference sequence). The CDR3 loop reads CAWSAGQVAQPQHF. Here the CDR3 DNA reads TGTGCCTGGAGTGCTGGACAGGTTGCTCAGCCCCAGCATTTT.

The CDR3 loop reads CASSKGTGQNEKLFF. CDR3 nucleotides: TGTGCCAGCAGCAAAGGGACAGGTCAGAATGAAAAACTGTTTTTT. The chain has TRBV21-1 and TRBJ1-4; TRBD1, the D gene given by the table, was not confirmed from the DNA. TRBV21-1 is noted as a pseudogene. The CDR3 consists of 15 residues.

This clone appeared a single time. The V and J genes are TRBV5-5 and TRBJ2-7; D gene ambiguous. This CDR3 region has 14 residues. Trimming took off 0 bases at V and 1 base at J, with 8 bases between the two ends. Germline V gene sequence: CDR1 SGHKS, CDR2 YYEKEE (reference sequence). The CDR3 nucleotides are TGTGCCAGCAGCTTGGGGTCAGGTTCCTACGAGCAGTACTTC. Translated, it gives CASSLGSGSYEQYF.

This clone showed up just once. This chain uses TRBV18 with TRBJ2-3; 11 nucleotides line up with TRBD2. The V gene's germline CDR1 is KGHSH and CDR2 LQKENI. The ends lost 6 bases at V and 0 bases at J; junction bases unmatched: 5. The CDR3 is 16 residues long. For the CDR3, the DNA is TGTGCCAGCTCCCTGACTAGCGGGGCTAGCACAGATACGCAGTATTTT. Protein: CASSLTSGASTDTQYF.

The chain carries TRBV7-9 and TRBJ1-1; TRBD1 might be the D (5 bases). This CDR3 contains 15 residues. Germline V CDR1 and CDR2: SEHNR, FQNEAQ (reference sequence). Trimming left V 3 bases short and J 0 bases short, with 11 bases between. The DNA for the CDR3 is TGTGCCAGCAGCTTTGGGGCAGGGATGAACACTGAAGCTTTCTTT. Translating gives CASSFGAGMNTEAFF.

The CDR3 here is CASSSSTSGRAYNEQFF. CDR3 DNA: TGTGCCAGCAGCTCGAGTACTAGCGGGAGGGCCTACAATGAGCAGTTCTTC. The chain recombines TRBV7-2 with TRBJ2-1, with TRBD2 matching 13 bases. V lost 4 bases to trimming and J lost 2 bases; unmatched junction nucleotides: 5. The CDR3 runs to 17 residues. CDR1 SGHTA and CDR2 FQGNSA come from the germline V gene. Based on the CDR3 plus reference TRBV7-2 and TRBJ2-1, the full variable domain is GAGVSQSPSNKVTEKGKDVELRCDPISGHTALYWYRQSLGQGLEFLIYFQGNSAPDKSGLPSDRFSAERTGGSVSTLTIQRTQQEDSAVYLCASSSSTSGRAYNEQFFGPGTRLTVL.

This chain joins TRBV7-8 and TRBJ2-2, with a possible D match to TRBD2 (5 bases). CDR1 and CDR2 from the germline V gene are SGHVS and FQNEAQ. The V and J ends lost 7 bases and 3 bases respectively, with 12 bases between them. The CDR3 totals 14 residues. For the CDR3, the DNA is TGTGCCAGCAACAAGAGGGAGTACACCGGGGAGCTGTTTTTT. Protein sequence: CASNKREYTGELFF.

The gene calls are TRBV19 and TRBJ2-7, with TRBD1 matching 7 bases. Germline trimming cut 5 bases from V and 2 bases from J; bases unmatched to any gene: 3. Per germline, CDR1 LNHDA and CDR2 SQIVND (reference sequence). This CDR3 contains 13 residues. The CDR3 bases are TGTGCCAGTAGTTTCGGGACAGCCTACGAGCAGTACTTC. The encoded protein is CASSFGTAYEQYF.

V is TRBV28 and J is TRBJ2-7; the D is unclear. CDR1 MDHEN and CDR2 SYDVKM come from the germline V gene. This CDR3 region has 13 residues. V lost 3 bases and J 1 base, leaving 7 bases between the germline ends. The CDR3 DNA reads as TGTGCCAGCAGTTTCGGTAATTCCTACGAGCAGTACTTC. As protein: CASSFGNSYEQYF.